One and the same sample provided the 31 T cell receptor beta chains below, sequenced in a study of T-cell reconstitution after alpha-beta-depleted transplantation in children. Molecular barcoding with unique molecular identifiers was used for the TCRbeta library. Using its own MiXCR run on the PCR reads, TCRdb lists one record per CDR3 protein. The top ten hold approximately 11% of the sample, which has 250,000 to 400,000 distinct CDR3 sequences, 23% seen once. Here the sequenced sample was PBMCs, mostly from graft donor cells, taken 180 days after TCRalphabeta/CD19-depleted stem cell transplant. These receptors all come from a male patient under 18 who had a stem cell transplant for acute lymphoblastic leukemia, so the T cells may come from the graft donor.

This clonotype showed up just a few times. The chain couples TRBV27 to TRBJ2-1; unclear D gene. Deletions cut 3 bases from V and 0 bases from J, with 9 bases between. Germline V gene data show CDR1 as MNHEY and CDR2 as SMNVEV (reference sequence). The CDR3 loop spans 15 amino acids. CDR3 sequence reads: CASSFLESSYNEQFF. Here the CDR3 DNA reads TGTGCCAGCAGTTTTCTAGAGAGCTCCTACAATGAGCAGTTCTTC.

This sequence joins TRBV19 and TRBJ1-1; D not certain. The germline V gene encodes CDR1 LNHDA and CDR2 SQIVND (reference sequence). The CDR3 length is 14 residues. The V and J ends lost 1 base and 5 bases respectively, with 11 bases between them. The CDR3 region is CASSIAWWGTEAFF. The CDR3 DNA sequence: TGTGCCAGTAGTATAGCTTGGTGGGGAACTGAAGCTTTCTTT.

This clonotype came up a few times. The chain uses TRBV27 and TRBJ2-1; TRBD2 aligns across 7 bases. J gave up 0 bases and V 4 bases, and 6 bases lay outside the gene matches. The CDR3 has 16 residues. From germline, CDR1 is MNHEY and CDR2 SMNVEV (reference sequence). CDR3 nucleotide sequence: TGTGCCAGCAGTTCCTTAGCGGGCATCTCCTACAATGAGCAGTTCTTC. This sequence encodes CASSSLAGISYNEQFF.

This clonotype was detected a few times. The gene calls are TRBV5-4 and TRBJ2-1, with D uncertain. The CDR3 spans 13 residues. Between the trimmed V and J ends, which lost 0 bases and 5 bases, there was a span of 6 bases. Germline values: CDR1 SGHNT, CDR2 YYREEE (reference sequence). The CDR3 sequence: CASSLGGHNEQFF. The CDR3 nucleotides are TGTGCCAGCAGCTTGGGCGGTCACAATGAGCAGTTCTTC.

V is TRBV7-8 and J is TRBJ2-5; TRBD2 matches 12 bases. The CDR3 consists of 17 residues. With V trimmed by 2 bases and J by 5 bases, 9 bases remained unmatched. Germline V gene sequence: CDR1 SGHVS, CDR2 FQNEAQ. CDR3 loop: CASSLLTSGRPVETQYF. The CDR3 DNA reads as TGTGCCAGCAGCTTATTAACTAGCGGGAGGCCCGTGGAGACCCAGTACTTC.

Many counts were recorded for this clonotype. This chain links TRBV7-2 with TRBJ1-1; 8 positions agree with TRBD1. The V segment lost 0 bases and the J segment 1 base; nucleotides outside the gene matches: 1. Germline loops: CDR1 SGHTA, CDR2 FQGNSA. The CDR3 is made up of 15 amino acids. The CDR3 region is CASSLAGTGNTEAFF. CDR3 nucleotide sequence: TGTGCCAGCAGCTTAGCTGGGACAGGGAACACTGAAGCTTTCTTT.

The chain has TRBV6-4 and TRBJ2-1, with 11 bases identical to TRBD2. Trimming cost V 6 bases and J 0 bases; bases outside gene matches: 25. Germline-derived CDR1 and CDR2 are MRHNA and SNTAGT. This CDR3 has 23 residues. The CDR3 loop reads CASRGSGRALRPSYRGSYNEQFF. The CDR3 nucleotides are TGTGCCAGCAGAGGTAGCGGGAGGGCCCTCCGGCCGTCCTATCGCGGCTCCTACAATGAGCAGTTCTTC.

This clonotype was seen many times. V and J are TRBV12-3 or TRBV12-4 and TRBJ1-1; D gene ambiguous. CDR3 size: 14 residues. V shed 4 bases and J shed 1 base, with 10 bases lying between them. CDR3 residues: CASSSASPNTEAFF. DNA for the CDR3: TGTGCCAGCAGTTCCGCCAGCCCGAACACTGAAGCTTTCTTT.

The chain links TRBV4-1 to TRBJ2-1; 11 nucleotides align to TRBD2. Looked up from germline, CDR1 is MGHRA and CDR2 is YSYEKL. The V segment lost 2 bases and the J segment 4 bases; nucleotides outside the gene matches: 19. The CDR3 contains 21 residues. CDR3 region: CASSQSERDLAGGRLYNEQFF. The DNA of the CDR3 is TGCGCCAGCAGCCAATCCGAAAGGGATCTAGCGGGAGGCCGCTTGTACAATGAGCAGTTCTTC.

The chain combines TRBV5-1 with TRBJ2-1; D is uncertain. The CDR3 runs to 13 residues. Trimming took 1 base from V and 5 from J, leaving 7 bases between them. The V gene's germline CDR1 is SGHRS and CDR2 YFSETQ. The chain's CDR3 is CASSLTTHNEQFF. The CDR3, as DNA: TGCGCCAGCAGCTTGACTACTCACAATGAGCAGTTCTTC.

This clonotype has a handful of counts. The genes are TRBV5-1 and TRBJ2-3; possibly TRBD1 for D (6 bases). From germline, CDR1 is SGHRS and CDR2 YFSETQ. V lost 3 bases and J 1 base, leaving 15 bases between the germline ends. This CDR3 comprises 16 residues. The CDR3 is CASSSWFRQGTDTQYF. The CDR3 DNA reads TGCGCCAGCAGCTCCTGGTTCCGACAGGGCACAGATACGCAGTATTTT. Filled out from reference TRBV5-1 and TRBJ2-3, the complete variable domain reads KAGVTQTPRYLIKTRGQQVTLSCSPISGHRSVSWYQQTPGQGLQFLFEYFSETQRNKGNFPGRFSGRQFSNSRSEMNVSTLELGDSALYLCASSSWFRQGTDTQYFGPGTRLTVL.

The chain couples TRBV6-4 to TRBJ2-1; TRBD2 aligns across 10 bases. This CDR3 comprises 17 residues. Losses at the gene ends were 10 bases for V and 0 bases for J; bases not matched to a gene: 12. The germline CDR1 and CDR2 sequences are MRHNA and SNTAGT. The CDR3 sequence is CATLSSGSPSSYNEQFF. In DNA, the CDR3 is TGTGCCACCCTCTCTAGCGGGAGTCCCAGCTCCTACAATGAGCAGTTCTTC.

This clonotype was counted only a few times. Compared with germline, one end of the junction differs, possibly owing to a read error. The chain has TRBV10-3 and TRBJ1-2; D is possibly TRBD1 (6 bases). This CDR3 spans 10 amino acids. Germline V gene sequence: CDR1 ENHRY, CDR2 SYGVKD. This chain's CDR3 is CAISDGTQLF. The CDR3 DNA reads TGTGCCATCAGTGACGGGACACAGCTCTTC.

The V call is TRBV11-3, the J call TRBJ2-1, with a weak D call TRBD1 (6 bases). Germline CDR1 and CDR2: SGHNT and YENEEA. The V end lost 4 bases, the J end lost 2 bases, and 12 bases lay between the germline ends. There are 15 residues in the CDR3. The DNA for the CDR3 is TGTGCCAGCAGCTCGCAGGGGAACCCCTACAATGAGCAGTTCTTC. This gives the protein CASSSQGNPYNEQFF.

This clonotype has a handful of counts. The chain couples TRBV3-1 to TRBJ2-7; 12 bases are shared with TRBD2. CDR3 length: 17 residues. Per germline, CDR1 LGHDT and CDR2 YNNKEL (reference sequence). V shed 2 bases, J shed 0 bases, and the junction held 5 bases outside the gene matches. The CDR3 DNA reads TGTGCCAGCAGCCAACGACTAGCGGGAGCAACCTCCTACGAGCAGTACTTC. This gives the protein CASSQRLAGATSYEQYF.

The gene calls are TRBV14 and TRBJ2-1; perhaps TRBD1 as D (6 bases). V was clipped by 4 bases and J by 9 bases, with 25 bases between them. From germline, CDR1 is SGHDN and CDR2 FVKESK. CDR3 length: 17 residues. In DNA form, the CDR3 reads TGTGCCAGCAGCCCACAGTCCCCCGGACGCATAGGGGGTGAGCAGTTCTTC. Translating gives CASSPQSPGRIGGEQFF.

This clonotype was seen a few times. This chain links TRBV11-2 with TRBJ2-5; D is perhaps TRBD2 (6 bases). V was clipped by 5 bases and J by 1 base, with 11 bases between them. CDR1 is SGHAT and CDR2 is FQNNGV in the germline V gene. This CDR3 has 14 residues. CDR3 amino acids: CASSGGHRQETQYF. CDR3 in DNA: TGTGCCAGCAGCGGAGGGCACCGCCAAGAGACCCAGTACTTC.

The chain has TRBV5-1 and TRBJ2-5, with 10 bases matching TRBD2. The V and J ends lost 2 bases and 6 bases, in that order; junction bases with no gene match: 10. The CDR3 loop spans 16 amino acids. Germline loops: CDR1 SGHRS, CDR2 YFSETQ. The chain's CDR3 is CASSFQAGGLAKTQYF. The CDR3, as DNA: TGCGCCAGCAGCTTTCAAGCGGGAGGGCTTGCAAAGACCCAGTACTTC.

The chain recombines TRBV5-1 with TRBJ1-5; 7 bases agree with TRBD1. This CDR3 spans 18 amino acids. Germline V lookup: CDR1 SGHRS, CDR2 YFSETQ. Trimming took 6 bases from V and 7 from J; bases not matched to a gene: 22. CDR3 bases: TGCGCCAGCACCTACCTCGACACAGGGGACTTGGACGGGCAGCCCCAGCATTTT. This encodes CASTYLDTGDLDGQPQHF.

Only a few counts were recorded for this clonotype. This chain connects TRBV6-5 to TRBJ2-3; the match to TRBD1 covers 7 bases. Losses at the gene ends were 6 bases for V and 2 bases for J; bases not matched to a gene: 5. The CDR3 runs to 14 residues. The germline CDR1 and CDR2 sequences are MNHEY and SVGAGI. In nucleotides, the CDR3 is TGTGCCAGCAGCCGGGACAGACCCACAGATACGCAGTATTTT. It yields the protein CASSRDRPTDTQYF.

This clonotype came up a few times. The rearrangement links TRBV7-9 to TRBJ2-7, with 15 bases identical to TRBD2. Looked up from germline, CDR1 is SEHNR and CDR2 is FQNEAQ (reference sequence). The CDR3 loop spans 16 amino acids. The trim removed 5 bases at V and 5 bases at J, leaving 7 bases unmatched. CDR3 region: CASSTRTSGRANEQYF. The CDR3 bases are TGTGCCAGCAGCACCCGGACTAGCGGGAGGGCCAACGAGCAGTACTTC.

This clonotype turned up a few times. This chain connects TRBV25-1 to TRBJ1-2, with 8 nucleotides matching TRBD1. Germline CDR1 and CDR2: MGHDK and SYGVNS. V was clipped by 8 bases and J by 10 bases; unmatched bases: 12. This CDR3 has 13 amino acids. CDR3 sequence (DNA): TGTGCCAGCGCCGAACAGGGGGTGGGTGACTACACCTTC. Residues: CASAEQGVGDYTF.

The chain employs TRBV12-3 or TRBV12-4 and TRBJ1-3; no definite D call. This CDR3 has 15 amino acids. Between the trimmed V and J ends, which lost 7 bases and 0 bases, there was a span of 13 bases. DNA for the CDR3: TGTGCCAGCACCCCTGGGCGGGTCTCTGGAAACACCATATATTTT. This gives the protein CASTPGRVSGNTIYF.

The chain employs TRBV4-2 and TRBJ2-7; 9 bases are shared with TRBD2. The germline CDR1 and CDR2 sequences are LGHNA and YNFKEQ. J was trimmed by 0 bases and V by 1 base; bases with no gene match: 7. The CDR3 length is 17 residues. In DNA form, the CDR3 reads TGTGCCAGCAGCCAAGGCCTTAGCGGGAGAGGCTCCTACGAGCAGTACTTC. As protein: CASSQGLSGRGSYEQYF.

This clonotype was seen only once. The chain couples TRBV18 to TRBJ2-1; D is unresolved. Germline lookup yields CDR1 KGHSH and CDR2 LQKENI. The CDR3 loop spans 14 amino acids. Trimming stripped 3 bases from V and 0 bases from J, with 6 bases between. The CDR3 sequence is CASSPGASYNEQFF. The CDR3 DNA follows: TGTGCCAGCTCACCGGGCGCCTCCTACAATGAGCAGTTCTTC.

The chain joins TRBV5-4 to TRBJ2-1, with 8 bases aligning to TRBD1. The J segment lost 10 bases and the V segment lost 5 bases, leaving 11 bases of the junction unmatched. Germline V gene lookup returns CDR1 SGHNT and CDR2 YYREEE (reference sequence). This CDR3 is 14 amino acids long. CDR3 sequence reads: CASSKGQGGAEQFF. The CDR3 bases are TGTGCCAGCAGTAAAGGACAGGGAGGAGCCGAGCAGTTCTTC.

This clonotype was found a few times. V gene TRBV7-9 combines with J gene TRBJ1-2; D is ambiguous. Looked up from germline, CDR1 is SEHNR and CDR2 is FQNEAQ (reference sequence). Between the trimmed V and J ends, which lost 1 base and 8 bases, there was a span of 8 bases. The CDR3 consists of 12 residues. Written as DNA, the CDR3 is TGTGCCAGCAGCTTAGTTACAGAAGGCTACACCTTC. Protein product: CASSLVTEGYTF.

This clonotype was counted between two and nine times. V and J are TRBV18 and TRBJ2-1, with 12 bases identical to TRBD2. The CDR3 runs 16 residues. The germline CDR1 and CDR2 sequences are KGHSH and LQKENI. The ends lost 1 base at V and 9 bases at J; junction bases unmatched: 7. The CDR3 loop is CASSPQASGRASEQFF. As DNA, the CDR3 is TGTGCCAGCTCACCACAGGCTAGCGGGAGGGCCAGTGAGCAGTTCTTC.

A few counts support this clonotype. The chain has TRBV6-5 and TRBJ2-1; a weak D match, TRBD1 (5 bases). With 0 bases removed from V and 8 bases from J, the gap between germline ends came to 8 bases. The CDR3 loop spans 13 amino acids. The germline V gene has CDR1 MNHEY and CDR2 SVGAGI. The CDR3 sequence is CASSYSSGYEQFF. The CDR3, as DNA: TGTGCCAGCAGTTACTCGTCAGGGTATGAGCAGTTCTTC.

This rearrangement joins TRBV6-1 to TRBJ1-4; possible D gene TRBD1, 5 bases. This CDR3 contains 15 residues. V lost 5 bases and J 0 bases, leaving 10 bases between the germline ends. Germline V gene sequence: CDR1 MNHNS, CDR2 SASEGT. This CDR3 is CASSPRDPTNEKLFF. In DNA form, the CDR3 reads TGTGCCAGCAGTCCCCGGGACCCAACTAATGAAAAACTGTTTTTT.

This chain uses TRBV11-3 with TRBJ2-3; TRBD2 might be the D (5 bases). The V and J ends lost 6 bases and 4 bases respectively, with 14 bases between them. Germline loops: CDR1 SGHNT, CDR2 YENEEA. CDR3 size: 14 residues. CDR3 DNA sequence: TGTGCCAGCAGTTCAGGACTGGTCGCAGATACGCAGTATTTT. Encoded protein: CASSSGLVADTQYF.